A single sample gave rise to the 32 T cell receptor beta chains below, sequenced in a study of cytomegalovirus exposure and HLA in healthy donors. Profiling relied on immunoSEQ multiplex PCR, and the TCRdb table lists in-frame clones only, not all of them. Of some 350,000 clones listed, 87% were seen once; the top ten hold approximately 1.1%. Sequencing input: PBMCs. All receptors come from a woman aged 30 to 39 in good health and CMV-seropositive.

The CDR3 DNA follows: TGCAGTGCTACCAAGAACACTGAAGCTTTCTTT. Its translation is CSATKNTEAFF. The chain has TRBV20-1 and TRBJ1-1; D ambiguous. CDR3 length: 11 amino acids. Germline-derived CDR1 and CDR2 are DFQATT and SNEGSKA (reference sequence). Trimming shortened V by 4 bases and J by 1 base, and 4 bases separated the two germline ends.

The DNA of the CDR3 is TGTGCCAGCAGCTTAGTCAGGGAGGCGAACTATGGCTACACCTTC. Its translation is CASSLVREANYGYTF. The chain uses TRBV11-2 and TRBJ1-2; weak D call: TRBD1 (5 bases). CDR3 size: 15 residues. Germline loops: CDR1 SGHAT, CDR2 FQNNGV. Trimming removed 1 base from V and 2 bases from J, with 11 bases in between.

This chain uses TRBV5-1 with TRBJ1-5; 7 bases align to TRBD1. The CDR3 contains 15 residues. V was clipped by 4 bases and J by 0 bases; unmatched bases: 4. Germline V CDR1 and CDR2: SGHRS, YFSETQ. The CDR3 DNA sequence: TGCGCCAGCAGCCGGGACAGTAATAGCAATCAGCCCCAGCATTTT. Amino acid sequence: CASSRDSNSNQPQHF.

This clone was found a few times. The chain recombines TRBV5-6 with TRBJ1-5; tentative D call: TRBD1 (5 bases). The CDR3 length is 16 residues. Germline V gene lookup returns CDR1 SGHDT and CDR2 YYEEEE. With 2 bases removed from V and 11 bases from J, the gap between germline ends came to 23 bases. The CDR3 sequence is CASSFSGTTPVQAQHF. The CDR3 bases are TGTGCCAGCAGCTTTTCCGGGACCACCCCCGTCCAGGCCCAGCATTTT.

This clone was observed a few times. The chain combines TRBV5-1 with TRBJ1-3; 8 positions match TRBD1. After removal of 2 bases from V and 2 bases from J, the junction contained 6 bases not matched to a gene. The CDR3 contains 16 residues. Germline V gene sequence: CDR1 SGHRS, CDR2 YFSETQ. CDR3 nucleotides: TGCGCCAGCAGCTTAGACAGGGGCCTGCCTGGAAACACCATATATTTT. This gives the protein CASSLDRGLPGNTIYF.

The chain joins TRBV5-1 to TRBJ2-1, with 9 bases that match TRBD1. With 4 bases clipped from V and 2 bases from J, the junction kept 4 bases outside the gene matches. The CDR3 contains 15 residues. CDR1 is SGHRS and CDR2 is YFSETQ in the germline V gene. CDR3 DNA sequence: TGCGCCAGCAGCCCCCGGGACAGGGCCTACAATGAGCAGTTCTTC. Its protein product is CASSPRDRAYNEQFF.

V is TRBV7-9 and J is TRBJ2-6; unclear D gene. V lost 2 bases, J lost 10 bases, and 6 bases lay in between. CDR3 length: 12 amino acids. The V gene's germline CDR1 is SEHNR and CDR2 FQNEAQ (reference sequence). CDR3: CASSLPRNVLTF. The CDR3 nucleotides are TGTGCCAGCAGCTTACCCAGAAACGTCCTGACTTTC.

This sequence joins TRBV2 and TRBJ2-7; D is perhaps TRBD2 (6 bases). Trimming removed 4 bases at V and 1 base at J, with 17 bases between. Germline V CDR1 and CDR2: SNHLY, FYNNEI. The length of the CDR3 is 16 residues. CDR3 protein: CASSGTSGSRSYEQYF. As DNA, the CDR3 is TGTGCCAGCAGTGGGACGAGCGGGTCTAGGTCCTACGAGCAGTACTTC.

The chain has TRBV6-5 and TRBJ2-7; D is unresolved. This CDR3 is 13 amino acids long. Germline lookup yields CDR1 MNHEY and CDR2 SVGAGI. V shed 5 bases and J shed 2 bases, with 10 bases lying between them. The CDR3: CASSPKSTYEQYF. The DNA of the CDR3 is TGTGCCAGCAGTCCCAAATCAACCTACGAGCAGTACTTC.

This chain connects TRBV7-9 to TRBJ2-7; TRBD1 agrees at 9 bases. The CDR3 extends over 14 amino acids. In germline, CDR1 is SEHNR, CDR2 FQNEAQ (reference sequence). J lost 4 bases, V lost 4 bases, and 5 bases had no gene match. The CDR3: CASSSGTGPYEQYF. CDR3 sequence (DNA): TGTGCCAGCAGCTCCGGGACAGGGCCTTACGAGCAGTACTTC. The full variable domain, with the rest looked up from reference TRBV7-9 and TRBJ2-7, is DTGVSQNPRHKITKRGQNVTFRCDPISEHNRLYWYRQTLGQGPEFLTYFQNEAQLEKSRLLSDRFSAERPKGSFSTLEIQRTEQGDSAMYLCASSSGTGPYEQYFGPGTRLTVT.

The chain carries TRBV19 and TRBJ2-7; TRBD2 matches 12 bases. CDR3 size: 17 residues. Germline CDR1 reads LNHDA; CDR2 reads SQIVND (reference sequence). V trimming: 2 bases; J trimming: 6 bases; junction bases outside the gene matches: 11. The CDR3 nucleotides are TGTGCCAGTAGTATAAACGGTCTAGCGGGAGGGCCGCGCGAGCAGTACTTC. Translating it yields CASSINGLAGGPREQYF. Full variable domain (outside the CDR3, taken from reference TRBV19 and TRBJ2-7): DGGITQSPKYLFRKEGQNVTLSCEQNLNHDAMYWYRQDPGQGLRLIYYSQIVNDFQKGDIAEGYSVSREKKESFPLTVTSAQKNPTAFYLCASSINGLAGGPREQYFGPGTRLTVT.

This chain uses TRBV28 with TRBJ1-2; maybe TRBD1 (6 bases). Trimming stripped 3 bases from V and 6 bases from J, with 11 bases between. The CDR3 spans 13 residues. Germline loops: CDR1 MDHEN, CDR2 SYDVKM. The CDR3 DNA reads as TGTGCCAGCAGTTTTCGGGGGGCGAATGGCTACACCTTC. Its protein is CASSFRGANGYTF.

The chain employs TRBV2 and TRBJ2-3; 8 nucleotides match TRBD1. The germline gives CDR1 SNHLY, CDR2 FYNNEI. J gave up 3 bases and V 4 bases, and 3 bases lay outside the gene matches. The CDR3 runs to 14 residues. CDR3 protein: CASSGGQATDTQYF. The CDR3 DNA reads TGTGCCAGCAGTGGGGGACAGGCAACAGATACGCAGTATTTT.

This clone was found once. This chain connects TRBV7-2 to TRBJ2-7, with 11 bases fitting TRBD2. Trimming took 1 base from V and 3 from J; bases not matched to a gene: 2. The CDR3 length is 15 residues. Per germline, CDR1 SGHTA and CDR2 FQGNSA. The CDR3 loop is CASSLGSGRGYEQYF. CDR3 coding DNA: TGTGCCAGCAGCTTAGGTAGCGGGAGGGGCTACGAGCAGTACTTC.

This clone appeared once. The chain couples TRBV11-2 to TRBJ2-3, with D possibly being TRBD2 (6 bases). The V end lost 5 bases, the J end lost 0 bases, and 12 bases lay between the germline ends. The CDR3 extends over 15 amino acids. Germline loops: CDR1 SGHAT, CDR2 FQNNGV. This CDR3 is CASSLRSGSTDTQYF. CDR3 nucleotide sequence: TGTGCCAGCAGCCTACGGAGCGGGAGCACAGATACGCAGTATTTT.

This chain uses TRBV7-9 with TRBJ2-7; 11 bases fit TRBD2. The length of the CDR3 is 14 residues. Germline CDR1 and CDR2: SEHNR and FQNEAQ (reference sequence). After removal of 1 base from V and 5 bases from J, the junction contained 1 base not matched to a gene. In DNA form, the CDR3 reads TGTGCCAGCAGCTTAGAGGGACTAGCGGACGAGCAGTACTTC. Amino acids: CASSLEGLADEQYF.

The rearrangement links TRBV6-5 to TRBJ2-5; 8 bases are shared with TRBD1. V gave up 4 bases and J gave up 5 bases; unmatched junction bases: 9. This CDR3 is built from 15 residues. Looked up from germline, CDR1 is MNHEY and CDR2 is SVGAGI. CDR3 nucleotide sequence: TGTGCCAGCAGTTCCATGGGACAGGCGCGGGAGACCCAGTACTTC. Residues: CASSSMGQARETQYF.

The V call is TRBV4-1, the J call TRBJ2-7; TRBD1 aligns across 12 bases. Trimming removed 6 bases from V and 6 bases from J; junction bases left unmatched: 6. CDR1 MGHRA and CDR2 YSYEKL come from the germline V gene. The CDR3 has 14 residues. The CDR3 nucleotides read TGCGCCAGCAGGCCCGGGACAGGGGGCGGCGAGCAGTACTTC. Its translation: CASRPGTGGGEQYF.

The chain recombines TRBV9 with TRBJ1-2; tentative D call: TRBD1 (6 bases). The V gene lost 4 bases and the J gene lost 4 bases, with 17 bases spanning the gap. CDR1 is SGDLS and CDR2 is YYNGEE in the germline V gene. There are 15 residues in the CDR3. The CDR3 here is CASSTQGIPRYGYTF. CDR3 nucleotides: TGTGCCAGCAGCACCCAGGGGATACCACGCTATGGCTACACCTTC.

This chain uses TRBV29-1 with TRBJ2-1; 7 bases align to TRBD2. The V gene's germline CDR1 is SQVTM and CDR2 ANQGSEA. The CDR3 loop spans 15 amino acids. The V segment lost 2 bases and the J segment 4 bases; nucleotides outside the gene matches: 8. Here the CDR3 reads CSVEPSGTNYNEQFF. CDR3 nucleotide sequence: TGCAGCGTTGAACCTTCCGGGACTAATTACAATGAGCAGTTCTTC.

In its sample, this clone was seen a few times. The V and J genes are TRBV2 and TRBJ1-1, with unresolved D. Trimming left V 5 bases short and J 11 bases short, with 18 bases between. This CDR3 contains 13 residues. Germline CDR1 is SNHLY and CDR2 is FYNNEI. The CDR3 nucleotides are TGTGCCAGCAGTCCAAAATTCGCCGGAGGGGCTTTCTTT. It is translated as CASSPKFAGGAFF.

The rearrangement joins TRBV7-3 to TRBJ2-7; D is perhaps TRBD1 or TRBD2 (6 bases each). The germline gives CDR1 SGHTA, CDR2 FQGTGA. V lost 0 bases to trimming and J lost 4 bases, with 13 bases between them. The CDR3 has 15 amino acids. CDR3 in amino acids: CASSLTAGHSYEQYF. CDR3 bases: TGTGCCAGCAGCTTAACCGCGGGACACTCGTACGAGCAGTACTTC. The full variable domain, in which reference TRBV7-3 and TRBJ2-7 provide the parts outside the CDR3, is GAGVSQTPSNKVTEKGKYVELRCDPISGHTALYWYRQSLGQGPEFLIYFQGTGAADDSGLPNDRFFAVRPEGSVSTLKIQRTERGDSAVYLCASSLTAGHSYEQYFGPGTRLTVT.

CDR3 amino acids: CASSPRTGEANYGYTF. DNA for the CDR3: TGTGCCAGCTCACCAAGGACAGGAGAAGCTAACTATGGCTACACCTTC. This chain uses TRBV18 with TRBJ1-2; TRBD1 matches 7 bases. J was trimmed by 0 bases and V by 2 bases; bases with no gene match: 6. This CDR3 spans 16 amino acids. Germline CDR1 KGHSH, CDR2 LQKENI.

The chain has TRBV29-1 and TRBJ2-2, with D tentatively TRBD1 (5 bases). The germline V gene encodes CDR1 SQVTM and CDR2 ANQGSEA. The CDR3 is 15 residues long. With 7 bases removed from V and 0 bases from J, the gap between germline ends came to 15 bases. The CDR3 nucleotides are TGCAGCGGTGAGACAGCCCCAGCGAACACCGGGGAGCTGTTTTTT. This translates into CSGETAPANTGELFF.

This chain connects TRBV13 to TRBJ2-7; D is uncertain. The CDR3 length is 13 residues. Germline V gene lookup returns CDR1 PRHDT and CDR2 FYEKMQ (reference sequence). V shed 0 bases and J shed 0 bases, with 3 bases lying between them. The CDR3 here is CASSLGASYEQYF. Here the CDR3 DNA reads TGTGCCAGCAGCTTAGGGGCCTCCTACGAGCAGTACTTC.

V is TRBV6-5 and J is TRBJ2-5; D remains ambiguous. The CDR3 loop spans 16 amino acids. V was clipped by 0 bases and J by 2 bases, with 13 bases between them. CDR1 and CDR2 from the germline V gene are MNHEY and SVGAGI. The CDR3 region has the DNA TGTGCCAGCAGTTACTCAACTGAGCAGGCGCAAGAGACCCAGTACTTC. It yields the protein CASSYSTEQAQETQYF.

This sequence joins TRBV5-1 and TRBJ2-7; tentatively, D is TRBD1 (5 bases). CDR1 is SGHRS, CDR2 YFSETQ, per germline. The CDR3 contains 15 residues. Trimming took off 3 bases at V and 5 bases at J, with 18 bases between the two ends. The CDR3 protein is CASSYRDSHLNEQYF. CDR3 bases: TGCGCCAGCAGCTACCGCGACAGTCACTTAAACGAGCAGTACTTC.

In DNA form, the CDR3 reads TGTGCCAGCAGTGCCGAAGGGGGCTGGCGGTACAATGAGCAGTTCTTC. Its protein is CASSAEGGWRYNEQFF. The V gene is TRBV9, the J gene TRBJ2-1; 7 bases match TRBD1. The CDR3 is made up of 16 amino acids. The trim removed 5 bases at V and 4 bases at J, leaving 12 bases unmatched. Germline CDR1 reads SGDLS; CDR2 reads YYNGEE.

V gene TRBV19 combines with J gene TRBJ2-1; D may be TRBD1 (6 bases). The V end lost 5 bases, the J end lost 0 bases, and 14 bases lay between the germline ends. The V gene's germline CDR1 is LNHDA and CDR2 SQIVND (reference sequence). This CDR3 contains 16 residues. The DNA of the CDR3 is TGTGCCAGTAGTGACCCGGGACACAGCTCCTACAATGAGCAGTTCTTC. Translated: CASSDPGHSSYNEQFF.

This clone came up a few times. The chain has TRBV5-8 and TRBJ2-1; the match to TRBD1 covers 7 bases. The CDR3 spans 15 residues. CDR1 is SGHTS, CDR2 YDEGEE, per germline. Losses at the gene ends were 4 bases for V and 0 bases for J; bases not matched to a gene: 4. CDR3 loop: CASSPGQSSYNEQFF. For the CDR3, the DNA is TGTGCCAGCAGCCCGGGACAGAGCTCCTACAATGAGCAGTTCTTC.

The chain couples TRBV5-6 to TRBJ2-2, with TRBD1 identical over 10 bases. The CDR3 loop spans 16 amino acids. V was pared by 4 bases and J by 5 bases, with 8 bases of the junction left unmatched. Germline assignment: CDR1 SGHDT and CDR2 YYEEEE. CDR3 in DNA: TGTGCCAGCAGCCGGGACAGGGGATATGGGACCGGGGAGCTGTTTTTT. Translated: CASSRDRGYGTGELFF.

For the CDR3, the DNA is TGTGCCAGCAGCCATGCCGGGACTAGCGGATTCTACGAGCAGTACTTC. This translates into CASSHAGTSGFYEQYF. This rearrangement joins TRBV27 to TRBJ2-7, with 11 bases lining up with TRBD2. This CDR3 spans 16 amino acids. V trimming: 6 bases; J trimming: 3 bases; junction bases outside the gene matches: 10. Germline lookup yields CDR1 MNHEY and CDR2 SMNVEV (reference sequence).